The 30 T cell receptor beta chains below were found in one sample sequenced in a study of T cells in Graves' hyperthyroidism and ophthalmopathy (dated by TCRdb to about 2019). To prepare the library, multiplex PCR was applied. Reads for this sample came from an Illumina HiSeq 2000. TCR beta CDR3 regions were amplified from RNA transcripts. The first round of RT-PCR for the TCR CDR3 was performed with the HTBI primer set and the Qiagen OneStep RT-PCR kit. Starting from the raw public reads, TCRdb applied fastp trimming at Q25, assembled clones with MiXCR and retained in-frame beta chains. Records with the same CDR3 protein are collapsed into one entry carrying the most frequent genes and DNA. The sample includes 500,000 to 750,000 distinct CDR3 sequences, with 15% to 17% observed a single time. Clones ranked in the top ten supply around 7.3% of the sample. The specimen was blood. These receptors all stem from a woman in her 30s with Graves' hyperthyroidism.

This clonotype was observed many times. The rearrangement links TRBV28 to TRBJ2-2, with a weak D call TRBD1 (6 bases). Looked up from germline, CDR1 is MDHEN and CDR2 is SYDVKM. Trimming removed 7 bases from V and 1 base from J, with 10 bases in between. The CDR3 runs 14 residues. CDR3 residues: CASMVGQNTGELFF. The CDR3 DNA sequence: TGTGCCAGCATGGTGGGACAGAACACCGGGGAGCTGTTTTTT.

This clonotype was found many times. The chain is built from TRBV27 and TRBJ2-7; D remains ambiguous. The CDR3 runs 11 residues. Per the germline V gene, CDR1 is MNHEY and CDR2 is SMNVEV (reference sequence). V was cut by 7 bases and J by 2 bases, with 6 bases left in between. CDR3 loop: CASIDPYEQYF. CDR3 nucleotide sequence: TGTGCCAGCATTGACCCCTACGAGCAGTACTTC.

This clonotype showed up many times. The CDR3 sequence is CAWSSPSHTDTQYF. CDR3 nucleotide sequence: TGTGCCTGGAGCAGCCCATCTCACACAGATACGCAGTATTTT. The chain is built from TRBV30 and TRBJ2-3, with D unresolved. V was pared by 3 bases and J by 2 bases, with 12 bases between. Per germline, CDR1 GTSNPN and CDR2 SVGIG (reference sequence). The CDR3 loop spans 14 amino acids.

The chain joins TRBV9 to TRBJ1-1; perhaps TRBD1 as D (5 bases). The CDR3 sequence is 16 residues long. Germline assignment: CDR1 SGDLS and CDR2 YYNGEE. Trimming removed 4 bases at V and 0 bases at J, with 16 bases between. CDR3: CASSRGDSRMNTEAFF. The CDR3 region has the DNA TGTGCCAGCAGCCGGGGGGATAGTAGGATGAACACTGAAGCTTTCTTT.

The V and J genes are TRBV19 and TRBJ2-1, with 9 bases identical to TRBD1. Germline assignment: CDR1 LNHDA and CDR2 SQIVND (reference sequence). CDR3 length equals 17 residues. The V gene end was trimmed by 10 bases and the J gene end by 8 bases; junction bases not matched to a gene: 21. CDR3 residues: CATSVVPPGQGRDEQFF. For the CDR3, the DNA is TGTGCCACCTCCGTGGTACCCCCGGGACAGGGTCGCGATGAGCAGTTCTTC.

The chain links TRBV7-2 to TRBJ2-7, with TRBD1 as a possible D gene (6 bases). This CDR3 comprises 16 residues. V lost 0 bases and J lost 1, with 13 bases in between. Per germline, CDR1 SGHTA and CDR2 FQGNSA. The DNA for the CDR3 is TGTGCCAGCAGCTTAGCTCCCGGGACACTTTCCTACGAGCAGTACTTC. Translating it yields CASSLAPGTLSYEQYF.

In its sample, this clonotype was seen many times. The genes are TRBV27 and TRBJ2-1; D is uncertain. Germline V gene lookup returns CDR1 MNHEY and CDR2 SMNVEV (reference sequence). V lost 7 bases and J lost 7, with 11 bases in between. The CDR3 runs 12 residues. CDR3 in DNA: TGTGCCAGCAAGGGCCTTGAGAATGAGCAGTTCTTC. Amino acid sequence: CASKGLENEQFF.

This clonotype was picked up a small number of times. This rearrangement joins TRBV4-3 to TRBJ2-5; D is unresolved. CDR1 is LGHNA and CDR2 is YSLEER in the germline V gene. This CDR3 region has 15 residues. The V end lost 4 bases, the J end lost 5 bases, and 17 bases lay between the germline ends. Here the CDR3 reads CASSRTFGVEETQYF. The DNA for the CDR3 is TGCGCCAGCAGCCGAACCTTTGGGGTTGAGGAGACCCAGTACTTC.

This rearrangement joins TRBV4-1 to TRBJ1-2, with D unclear. The V end was cut by 0 bases, the J end by 4 bases, with 18 bases between. The CDR3 has 17 amino acids. Germline V lookup: CDR1 MGHRA, CDR2 YSYEKL. CDR3 bases: TGCGCCAGCAGCCAAGATCTCGGACCGGCTAGAGGCTATGGCTACACCTTC. Its protein product is CASSQDLGPARGYGYTF.

This clonotype showed up just a few times. This rearrangement joins TRBV2 to TRBJ1-1; D unresolved. CDR1 is SNHLY, CDR2 FYNNEI, per germline. Between the trimmed V and J ends, which lost 6 bases and 6 bases, there was a span of 8 bases. This CDR3 is 11 amino acids long. The CDR3 loop is CASRGNAEAFF. The CDR3 DNA is TGTGCCAGCAGAGGTAACGCTGAAGCTTTCTTT. Variable domain in full (rest from reference TRBV2 and TRBJ1-1): EPEVTQTPSHQVTQMGQEVILRCVPISNHLYFYWYRQILGQKVEFLVSFYNNEISEKSEIFDDQFSVERPDGSNFTLKIRSTKLEDSAMYFCASRGNAEAFFGQGTRLTVV.

About this clonotype itself: This could be a read error, since a much larger clone is one nucleotide away. The chain is built from TRBV2 and TRBJ2-1; maybe TRBD1 (5 bases). V was clipped by 7 bases and J by 7 bases, with 14 bases between them. From germline, CDR1 is SNHLY and CDR2 FYNNEI. The CDR3 consists of 13 residues. This CDR3 reads CASISGFDNEQFF. CDR3 sequence (DNA): TGTGCCAGCATCTCAGGGTTTGATAATGAGCAGTTCTTC. Looking up the rest from reference TRBV2 and TRBJ2-1 gives the full variable domain: EPEVTQTPSHQVTQMGQEVILRCVPISNHLYFYWYRQILGQKVEFLVSFYNNEISEKSEIFDDQFSVERPDGSNFTLKIRSTKLEDSAMYFCASISGFDNEQFFGPGTRLTVL.

The chain joins TRBV3-1 to TRBJ1-3; TRBD1 matches 7 bases. Per the germline V gene, CDR1 is LGHDT and CDR2 is YNNKEL (reference sequence). The trim removed 4 bases at V and 4 bases at J, leaving 7 bases unmatched. The CDR3 has 15 amino acids. DNA of the CDR3: TGTGCCAGCAGCCCCGGGAGAGGGGGCGGAAACACCATATATTTT. It yields the protein CASSPGRGGGNTIYF.

In its sample, this clonotype was seen a few times. This chain joins TRBV10-1 and TRBJ1-1; D is undetermined. Germline-derived CDR1 and CDR2 are WNHNN and SYGVQD (reference sequence). The V and J ends lost 3 bases and 5 bases respectively, with 13 bases between them. CDR3 size: 14 residues. The chain's CDR3 is CASSDPGVETEAFF. The CDR3 bases are TGCGCCAGCAGTGATCCGGGAGTTGAGACTGAAGCTTTCTTT.

This clonotype was found a few times. V gene TRBV4-3 combines with J gene TRBJ2-7, with 11 bases lining up with TRBD2. The V segment lost 2 bases and the J segment 6 bases; nucleotides outside the gene matches: 6. CDR1 LGHNA and CDR2 YSLEER come from the germline V gene. This CDR3 is 15 amino acids long. As DNA, the CDR3 is TGCGCCAGCAGCCAAAGTCTAGCGGGAGGCAGCGAGCAGTACTTC. Its translation: CASSQSLAGGSEQYF.

The chain recombines TRBV7-3 with TRBJ2-2, with D uncertain. V gave up 2 bases and J gave up 4 bases, with 23 bases separating them. CDR3 length: 19 residues. Germline V gene data show CDR1 as SGHTA and CDR2 as FQGTGA. The CDR3 spells CASSLHLWWAGGTTGELFF. The DNA of the CDR3 is TGTGCCAGCAGCTTACATTTGTGGTGGGCAGGCGGCACCACCGGGGAGCTGTTTTTT.

This clonotype was picked up many times. The chain has TRBV3-1 and TRBJ2-3; 11 bases fit TRBD2. The CDR3 length is 17 residues. The germline V gene has CDR1 LGHDT and CDR2 YNNKEL (reference sequence). V lost 4 bases to trimming and J lost 6 bases; unmatched junction nucleotides: 12. CDR3 nucleotides: TGTGCCAGCAGCCCTAATAGGGACAGACTAGCGGGGGATACGCAGTATTTT. As protein: CASSPNRDRLAGDTQYF.

There are many counts of this clonotype. The V call is TRBV12-3 or TRBV12-4, the J call TRBJ1-2; 8 positions match TRBD1. This CDR3 spans 16 amino acids. The junction had 14 bases not matched to a gene; V was cut back by 5 bases and J by 6 bases. CDR3 in amino acids: CASSPITGGQAHGYTF. The CDR3 DNA follows: TGTGCCAGCAGTCCCATTACGGGGGGACAGGCGCATGGCTACACCTTC.

Here the CDR3 reads CSVGWNYGYTF. CDR3 DNA: TGCAGCGTTGGCTGGAACTATGGCTACACCTTC. V and J are TRBV29-1 and TRBJ1-2, with no clear D. Germline V CDR1 and CDR2: SQVTM, ANQGSEA. V lost 4 bases, J lost 2 bases, and 5 bases lay in between. This CDR3 spans 11 amino acids.

This clonotype has a count of ten or more. This chain links TRBV7-2 with TRBJ2-3; a possible D gene is TRBD2 (6 bases). The CDR3 loop spans 15 amino acids. Germline assignment: CDR1 SGHTA and CDR2 FQGNSA. V lost 4 bases and J lost 6, with 17 bases in between. The CDR3 region has the DNA TGTGCCAGCAGCTCCCAGCGGGTAGAGGTCGATACGCAGTATTTT. It yields the protein CASSSQRVEVDTQYF.

This clonotype was observed a few times. The rearrangement uses TRBV10-3 and TRBJ2-7; D unclear. Germline V gene data show CDR1 as ENHRY and CDR2 as SYGVKD. Deletions cut 0 bases from V and 2 bases from J, with 8 bases between. The CDR3 runs 14 residues. The CDR3: CAISESGITYEQYF. CDR3 DNA sequence: TGTGCCATCAGTGAGTCGGGCATCACCTACGAGCAGTACTTC.

This clonotype was recorded a few times. The rearrangement uses TRBV30 and TRBJ1-5; D is uncertain. Germline V gene data show CDR1 as GTSNPN and CDR2 as SVGIG (reference sequence). CDR3 length equals 14 residues. Between the trimmed V and J ends, which lost 4 bases and 3 bases, there was a span of 13 bases. CDR3 loop: CAWTRSGVNQPQHF. The CDR3, as DNA: TGTGCCTGGACTCGGTCCGGCGTCAATCAGCCCCAGCATTTT.

This clonotype was found a few times. Given a much more abundant clone one base away, this may be a read error. V usage is TRBV6-1 and J usage is TRBJ2-7; perhaps TRBD2 as D (6 bases). The CDR3 totals 14 residues. CDR1 and CDR2 from the germline V gene are MNHNS and SASEGT. In nucleotides, the CDR3 is TGTTCCAGCAGTGAAGGGGAGGCCTCCTACGAGCAGTACTTC. Amino acids: CSSSEGEASYEQYF.

This clonotype has a count of ten or more. The chain combines TRBV2 with TRBJ2-7, with D hard to call. This CDR3 is built from 12 residues. V was clipped by 10 bases and J by 5 bases, with 15 bases between them. Per the germline V gene, CDR1 is SNHLY and CDR2 is FYNNEI. This CDR3 is CANCEVEDEQYF. The CDR3 DNA reads TGTGCCAACTGCGAGGTCGAGGACGAGCAGTACTTC.

This CDR3 reads CASSLLTDLNYGYTF. CDR3 coding DNA: TGTGCCAGCAGCTTGCTGACAGATCTTAACTATGGCTACACCTTC. V usage is TRBV5-4 and J usage is TRBJ1-2; possible D gene TRBD1, 5 bases. CDR3 length equals 15 residues. V shed 1 base and J shed 1 base, with 11 bases lying between them. Germline V gene data show CDR1 as SGHNT and CDR2 as YYREEE (reference sequence).

This clonotype was seen a handful of times. The chain has TRBV7-9 and TRBJ1-1; TRBD1 matches at 7 bases. The CDR3 is 13 amino acids. Per germline, CDR1 SEHNR and CDR2 FQNEAQ (reference sequence). V shed 5 bases and J 8 bases; nucleotides not matched to a gene: 8. The CDR3 DNA reads TGTGCCAGCAGCGGCAGGACAGGACCAGAAGCTTTCTTT. Its protein is CASSGRTGPEAFF.

V gene TRBV6-2 or TRBV6-3 combines with J gene TRBJ2-1, with TRBD2 matching over 11 bases. Per germline, CDR1 MNHEY and CDR2 SVGEGT. The trim removed 4 bases at V and 10 bases at J, leaving 18 bases unmatched. The CDR3 has 18 residues. The CDR3 coding sequence is TGTGCCAGCAGTTCCGTGGCCAAGAGACTAGCGGGATTTGGGGAGCAGTTCTTC. Amino acids: CASSSVAKRLAGFGEQFF.

The gene calls are TRBV7-2 and TRBJ2-1; D not certain. CDR3 length equals 18 residues. Germline V gene sequence: CDR1 SGHTA, CDR2 FQGNSA. Between the trimmed V and J ends, which lost 5 bases and 0 bases, there was a span of 20 bases. The CDR3 region has the DNA TGTGCCAGCAGCCCTAAGGGCGGCGTTGGAACCTCCTACAATGAGCAGTTCTTC. Protein: CASSPKGGVGTSYNEQFF.

This clonotype has a count of ten or more. Compared with germline, one end of the junction differs, possibly owing to a read error. The V and J genes are TRBV5-1 and TRBJ2-7, with D unresolved. CDR3 length: 11 residues. Per germline, CDR1 SGHRS and CDR2 YFSETQ. CDR3 nucleotides: TGTGCCAGCAGTGAAGAGTACGAGCAGTACTTC. Protein: CASSEEYEQYF.

This chain joins TRBV28 and TRBJ2-2; D is possibly TRBD1 (6 bases). V was shortened by 6 bases and J by 4 bases, with 18 bases between the two germline ends. This CDR3 has 16 amino acids. Germline V CDR1 and CDR2: MDHEN, SYDVKM. The CDR3, as DNA: TGTGCCAGCAGCCGGCAGGGGCCTCCGAGCACCGGGGAGCTGTTTTTT. It is translated as CASSRQGPPSTGELFF.

There are a few counts of this clonotype. This chain connects TRBV7-3 to TRBJ2-1, with 14 bases that match TRBD2. The germline V gene has CDR1 SGHTA and CDR2 FQGTGA. The CDR3 runs 20 residues. J was trimmed by 1 base and V by 6 bases; bases with no gene match: 14. CDR3 sequence: CASSQLPGTSGSTSYNEQFF. The CDR3 DNA is TGTGCCAGCAGTCAATTGCCCGGGACTAGCGGGAGCACATCCTACAATGAGCAGTTCTTC.